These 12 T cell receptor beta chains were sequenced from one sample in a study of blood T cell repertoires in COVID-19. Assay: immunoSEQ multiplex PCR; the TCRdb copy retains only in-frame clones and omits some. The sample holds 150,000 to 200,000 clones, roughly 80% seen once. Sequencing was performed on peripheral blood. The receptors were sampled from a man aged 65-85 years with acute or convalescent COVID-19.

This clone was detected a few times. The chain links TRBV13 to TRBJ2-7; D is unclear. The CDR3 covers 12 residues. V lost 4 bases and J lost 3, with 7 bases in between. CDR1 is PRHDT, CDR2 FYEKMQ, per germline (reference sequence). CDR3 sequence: CASSSGDYEQYF. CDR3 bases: TGTGCCAGCAGCTCCGGAGACTACGAGCAGTACTTC. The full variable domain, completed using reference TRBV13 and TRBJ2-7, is AAGVIQSPRHLIKEKRETATLKCYPIPRHDTVYWYQQGPGQDPQFLISFYEKMQSDKGSIPDRFSAQQFSDYHSELNMSSLELGDSALYFCASSSGDYEQYFGPGTRLTVT.

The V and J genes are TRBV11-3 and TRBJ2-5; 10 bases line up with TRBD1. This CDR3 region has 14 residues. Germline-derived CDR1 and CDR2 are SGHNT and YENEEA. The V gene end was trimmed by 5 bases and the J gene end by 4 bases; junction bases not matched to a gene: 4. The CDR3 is CASSPRTGGETQYF. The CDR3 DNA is TGTGCCAGCAGCCCCCGGACAGGGGGAGAGACCCAGTACTTC.

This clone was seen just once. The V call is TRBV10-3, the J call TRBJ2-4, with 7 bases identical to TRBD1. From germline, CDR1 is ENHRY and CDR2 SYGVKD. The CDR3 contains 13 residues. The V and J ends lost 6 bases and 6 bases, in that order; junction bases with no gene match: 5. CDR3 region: CAISRGQPNIQYF. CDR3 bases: TGTGCCATCAGCCGGGGACAGCCAAACATTCAGTACTTC.

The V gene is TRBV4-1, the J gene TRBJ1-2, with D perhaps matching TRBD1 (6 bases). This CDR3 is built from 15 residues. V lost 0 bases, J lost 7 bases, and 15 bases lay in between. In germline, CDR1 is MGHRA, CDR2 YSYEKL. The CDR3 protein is CASSQEGGALRGYTF. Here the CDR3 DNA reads TGCGCCAGCAGCCAAGAAGGGGGGGCGTTGCGTGGCTACACCTTC.

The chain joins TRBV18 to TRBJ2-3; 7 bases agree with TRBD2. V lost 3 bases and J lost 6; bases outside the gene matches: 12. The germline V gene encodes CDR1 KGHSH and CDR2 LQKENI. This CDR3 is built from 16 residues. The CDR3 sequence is CASSPPLAVVGDTQYF. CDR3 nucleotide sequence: TGTGCCAGCTCACCGCCTCTAGCGGTGGTGGGGGATACGCAGTATTTT. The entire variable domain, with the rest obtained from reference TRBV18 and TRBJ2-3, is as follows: NAGVMQNPRHLVRRRGQEARLRCSPMKGHSHVYWYRQLPEEGLKFMVYLQKENIIDESGMPKERFSAEFPKEGPSILRIQQVVRGDSAAYFCASSPPLAVVGDTQYFGPGTRLTVL.

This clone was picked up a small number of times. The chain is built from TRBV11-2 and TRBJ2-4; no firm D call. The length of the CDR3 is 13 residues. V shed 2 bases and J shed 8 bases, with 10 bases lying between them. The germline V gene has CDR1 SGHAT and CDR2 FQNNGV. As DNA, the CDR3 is TGTGCCAGCAGCTTAACAGAGTCCGACATTCAGTACTTC. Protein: CASSLTESDIQYF.

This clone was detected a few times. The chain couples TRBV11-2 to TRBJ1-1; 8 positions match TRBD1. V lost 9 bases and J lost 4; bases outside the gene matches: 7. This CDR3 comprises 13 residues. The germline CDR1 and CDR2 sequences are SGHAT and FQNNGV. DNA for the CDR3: TGTGCCAGGATCAGGGGGCCAGCCACTGAAGCTTTCTTT. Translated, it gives CARIRGPATEAFF.

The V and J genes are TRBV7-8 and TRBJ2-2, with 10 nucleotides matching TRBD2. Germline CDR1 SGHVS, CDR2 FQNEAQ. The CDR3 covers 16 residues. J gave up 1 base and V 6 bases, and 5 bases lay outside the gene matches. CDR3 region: CASSKGLAVNTGELFF. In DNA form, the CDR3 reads TGTGCCAGCAGTAAAGGACTAGCGGTGAACACCGGGGAGCTGTTTTTT.

CDR3 coding DNA: TGTGCCAGCAGCTCTCCACGGGGTGAGGAGCAGTACTTC. Translating it yields CASSSPRGEEQYF. V is TRBV5-6 and J is TRBJ2-7, with D possibly being TRBD2 (5 bases). Germline CDR1 SGHDT, CDR2 YYEEEE. Deletions cut 3 bases from V and 7 bases from J, with 14 bases between. The CDR3 length is 13 residues.

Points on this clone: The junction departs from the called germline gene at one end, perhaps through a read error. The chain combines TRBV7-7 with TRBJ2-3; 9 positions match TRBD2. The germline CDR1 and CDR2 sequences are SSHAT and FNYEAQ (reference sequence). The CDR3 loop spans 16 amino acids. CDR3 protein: CASSLVLREGPDTQYF. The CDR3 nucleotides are TGTGCTAGCAGCTTAGTTCTGCGGGAGGGACCAGATACGCAGTATTTT.

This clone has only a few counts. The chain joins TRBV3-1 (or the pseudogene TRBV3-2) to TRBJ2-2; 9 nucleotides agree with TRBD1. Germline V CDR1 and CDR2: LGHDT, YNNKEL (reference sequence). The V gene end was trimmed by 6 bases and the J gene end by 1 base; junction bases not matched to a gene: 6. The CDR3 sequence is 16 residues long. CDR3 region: CASSPPGQGNTGELFF. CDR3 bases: TGTGCCAGCAGTCCTCCGGGACAGGGGAACACCGGGGAGCTGTTTTTT.

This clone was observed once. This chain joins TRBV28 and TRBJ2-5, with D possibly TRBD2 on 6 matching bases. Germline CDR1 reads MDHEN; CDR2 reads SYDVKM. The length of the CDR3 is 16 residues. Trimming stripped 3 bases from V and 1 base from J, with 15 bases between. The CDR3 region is CASSFTGGVGQETQYF. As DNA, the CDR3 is TGTGCCAGCAGTTTCACCGGGGGAGTGGGCCAAGAGACCCAGTACTTC.